This TCR beta chain was recorded in a study of molecular identifiers for immune sequencing clone quantification. General study points: With a barcode shared among identical TCR molecules, highly expanded clone sizes could be underestimated. Spiked Jurkat TCR RNA originating from one cell could reportedly be identified amid approximately 900,000 naive cells.

This clonotype has at least ten counts. Its cognate antigen is unknown. CDR3 length: 15 amino acids. Germline V gene data show CDR1 as DFQATT and CDR2 as SNEGSKA (reference sequence). In preparing bulk TCR libraries, previously described methods and listed TCR primers were used. TCRdb fed the PCR reads into MiXCR, producing one record per CDR3 protein. The sample yields some 65,000 distinct CDR3 sequences, around 18% seen once. Sorting was used to obtain naive CD8 T cells (CD8+CD4-CCR7+CD45RA+). The source is a human donor in good health. Some libraries in this study had Jurkat cell RNA spiked in. Sequencing used naive CD8+ T cells from blood, with Jurkat cell RNA spiked in. The subset denotes: FACS-sorted CD8+CD4-CCR7+CD45RA+ naive T cells. The rearrangement uses TRBV20-1 and TRBJ2-1; 9 nucleotides align to TRBD2. The CDR3 sequence is CSSRPLGTSIGEQFF. CDR3 in DNA: TGCAGCAGCCGACCCCTGGGGACTAGCATCGGTGAGCAGTTCTTC.